This TCR beta chain was identified during a study of early T cells in non-severe SARS-CoV-2 infection. Overall study: From unsorted whole blood, bulk RNA was sequenced, and the chains remained unpaired. General study points: Matches to VDJdb favored anti-spike CD8 responses and missed private and CD4 specificities.

Researchers tagged individual cDNA molecules with unique molecular identifiers. MiXCR, run by TCRdb on the 5' RACE reads, gives a single entry per CDR3 protein. The sample contains some 29,000 distinct CDR3 sequences, 5.5% to 6.5% of which appear only once. This clonotype has at least ten counts. The antigen remains undetermined. V dropped 1 base and J dropped 5 bases, with 9 bases sitting between them. The CDR3 loop spans 13 amino acids. Per the germline V gene, CDR1 is SGHNT and CDR2 is YYREEE (reference sequence). The sequence came from an adult who was a healthcare worker with PCR-confirmed SARS-CoV-2 infection or an uninfected control (not recorded which). The sequencing input was whole blood. This chain connects TRBV5-4 to TRBJ2-5, with D unclear. The CDR3 protein is CASSLSPEETQYF. The CDR3 DNA reads TGTGCCAGCAGCTTGTCCCCCGAGGAGACCCAGTACTTC.